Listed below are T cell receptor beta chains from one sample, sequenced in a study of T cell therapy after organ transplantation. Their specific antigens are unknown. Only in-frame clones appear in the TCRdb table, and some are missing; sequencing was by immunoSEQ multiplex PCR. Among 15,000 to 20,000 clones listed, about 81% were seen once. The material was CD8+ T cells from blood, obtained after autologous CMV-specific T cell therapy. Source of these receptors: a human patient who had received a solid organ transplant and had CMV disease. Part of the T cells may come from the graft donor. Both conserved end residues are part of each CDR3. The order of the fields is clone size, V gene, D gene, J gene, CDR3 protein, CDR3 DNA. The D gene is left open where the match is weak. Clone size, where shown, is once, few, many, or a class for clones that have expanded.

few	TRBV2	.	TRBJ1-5	CASSEGLGGNQPQHF	TGTGCCAGCAGTGAAGGTTTGGGTGGGAATCAGCCCCAGCATTTT
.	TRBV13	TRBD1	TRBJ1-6	CASSYRTGASSYNSPLHF	TGTGCCAGCAGCTACAGAACAGGGGCGAGCTCCTATAATTCACCCCTCCACTTT
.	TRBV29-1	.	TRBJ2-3	CSVSSVGATDTQYF	TGCAGCGTCTCGAGTGTGGGAGCCACAGATACGCAGTATTTT
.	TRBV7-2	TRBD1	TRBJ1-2	CASSPTGGYGYTF	TGTGCCAGCAGCCCGACAGGGGGCTATGGCTACACCTTC
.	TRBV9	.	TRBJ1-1	CASSVALTGEGAFF	TGTGCCAGCAGCGTAGCTCTGACCGGCGAGGGAGCCTTCTTT
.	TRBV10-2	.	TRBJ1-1	CASSETENTEAFF	TGCGCCAGCAGTGAAACGGAGAACACTGAAGCTTTCTTT
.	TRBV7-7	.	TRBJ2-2	CASSLGRGRGNTGELFF	TGTGCTAGCAGCTTAGGCAGAGGTCGGGGTAACACCGGGGAGCTGTTTTTT
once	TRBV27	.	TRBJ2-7	CASSHGRAYEQYF	TGTGCCAGCAGCCACGGCCGGGCGTACGAGCAGTACTTC
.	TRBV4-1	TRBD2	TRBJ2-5	CASSQSSLAGPVETQYF	TGCGCCAGCAGCCAATCGAGTCTAGCGGGGCCCGTGGAGACCCAGTACTTC
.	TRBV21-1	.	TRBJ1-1	CASKASNTEAFF	TGTGCCAGCAAAGCTAGCAACACTGAAGCTTTCTTT
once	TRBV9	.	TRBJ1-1	CASSPGGNTEAFF	TGTGCCAGCAGCCCTGGGGGAAACACTGAAGCTTTCTTT
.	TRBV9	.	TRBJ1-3	CASSATAGAGNTIYF	TGTGCCAGCAGCGCGACTGCGGGGGCCGGAAACACCATATATTTT
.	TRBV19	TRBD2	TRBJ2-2	CASSILAGGQGLAGELFF	TGTGCCAGTAGTATCCTAGCGGGAGGGCAGGGTTTGGCCGGGGAGCTGTTTTTT
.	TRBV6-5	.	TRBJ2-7	CASTQDIGSYEQYF	TGTGCCAGCACCCAGGACATCGGCTCCTACGAGCAGTACTTC
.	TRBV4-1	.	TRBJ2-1	CASSQDQGEQFF	TGCGCCAGCAGCCAAGATCAGGGTGAGCAGTTCTTC
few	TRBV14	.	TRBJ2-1	CASSQLRRSYNEQFF	TGTGCCAGCAGCCAACTACGGCGATCCTACAATGAGCAGTTCTTC
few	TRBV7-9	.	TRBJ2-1	CASSSIQGAFTYNEQFF	TGTGCCAGCAGCTCCATACAGGGCGCATTCACCTACAATGAGCAGTTCTTC
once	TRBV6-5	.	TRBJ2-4	CASSYHGGPSPEQYF	TGTGCCAGCAGTTACCACGGGGGACCAAGCCCCGAACAGTACTTC
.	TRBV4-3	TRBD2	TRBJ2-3	CASSQDGTSGGADTQYF	TGCGCCAGCAGCCAAGACGGCACTAGCGGGGGCGCAGATACGCAGTATTTT
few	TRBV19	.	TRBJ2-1	CASSIGPLEHNEQFF	TGTGCCAGTAGTATTGGGCCCCTTGAACACAATGAGCAGTTCTTC
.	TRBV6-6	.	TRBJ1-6	CASSYSAGDNSPLHF	TGTGCCAGCAGTTACTCGGCAGGAGATAATTCACCCCTCCACTTT
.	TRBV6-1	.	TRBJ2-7	CASSPRGASYEQYF	TGTGCCAGCAGTCCCCGCGGCGCTTCATACGAGCAGTACTTC
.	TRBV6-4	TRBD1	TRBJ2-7	CASSVQGHEQYF	TGTGCCAGCAGTGTACAGGGGCACGAGCAGTACTTC
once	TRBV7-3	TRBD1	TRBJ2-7	CASSLWTGGTYEQYF	TGTGCCAGCAGCTTATGGACAGGGGGAACCTACGAGCAGTACTTC
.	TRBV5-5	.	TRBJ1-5	CASSRVGERSNQPQHF	TGTGCCAGCAGCCGCGTCGGGGAGAGGAGCAATCAGCCCCAGCATTTT
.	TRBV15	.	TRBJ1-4	CATSRTGMTNEKLFF	TGTGCCACCAGCAGAACAGGGATGACTAATGAAAAACTGTTTTTT
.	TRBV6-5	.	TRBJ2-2	CASSYRDTGELFF	TGTGCCAGCAGTTACAGGGACACCGGGGAGCTGTTTTTT
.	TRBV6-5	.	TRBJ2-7	CASSYFGDYSYEQYF	TGTGCCAGCAGTTACTTCGGAGATTACTCCTACGAGCAGTACTTC
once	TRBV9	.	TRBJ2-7	CASSVAGDSWHEQYF	TGTGCCAGCAGCGTAGCAGGTGACTCCTGGCACGAGCAGTACTTC
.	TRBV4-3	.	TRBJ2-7	CASSQDQGGSYEQYF	TGCGCCAGCAGCCAAGATCAGGGGGGCTCCTACGAGCAGTACTTC
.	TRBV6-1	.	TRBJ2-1	CASSEAPGYNEQFF	TGTGCCAGCAGTGAAGCGCCGGGTTACAATGAGCAGTTCTTC
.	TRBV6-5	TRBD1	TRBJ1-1	CASSYRTGGTEAFF	TGTGCCAGCAGCTATAGGACAGGTGGGACTGAAGCTTTCTTT
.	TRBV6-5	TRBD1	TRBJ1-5	CASSSQGAVDQPQHF	TGTGCCAGCAGTTCCCAGGGGGCGGTCGATCAGCCCCAGCATTTT
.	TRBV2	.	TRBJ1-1	CASSVWGNTEAFF	TGTGCCAGCAGTGTTTGGGGGAACACTGAAGCTTTCTTT
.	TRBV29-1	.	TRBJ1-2	CSVELRTDVEGYTF	TGCAGCGTGGAACTTAGGACAGACGTTGAGGGCTACACCTTC
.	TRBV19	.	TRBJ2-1	CASSITSYNEQFF	TGTGCCAGTAGTATCACCTCCTACAATGAGCAGTTCTTC
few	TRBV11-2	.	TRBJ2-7	CASSLETWGQQYF	TGTGCCAGCAGCTTAGAGACCTGGGGGCAGCAGTACTTC
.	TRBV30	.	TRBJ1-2	CACSGSSYGYTF	TGTGCCTGTTCAGGGTCCTCCTATGGCTACACCTTC
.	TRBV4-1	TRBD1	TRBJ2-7	CASRRTGSYEQYF	TGCGCCAGCCGTCGGACAGGTAGCTACGAGCAGTACTTC
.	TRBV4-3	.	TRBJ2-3	CASSQDPGRRTDTQYF	TGCGCCAGCAGCCAAGATCCGGGGAGGAGGACAGATACGCAGTATTTT
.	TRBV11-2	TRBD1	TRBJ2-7	CASSFGDRDEQYF	TGTGCCAGCAGCTTCGGTGACAGGGACGAGCAGTACTTC
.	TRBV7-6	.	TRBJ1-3	CASSPAIYSSGNTIYF	TGTGCCAGCAGCCCAGCGATCTACAGCTCTGGAAACACCATATATTTT
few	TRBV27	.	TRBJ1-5	CASSTGTGLQPQHF	TGTGCCAGCAGTACCGGGACCGGACTACAGCCCCAGCATTTT